These 18 T cell receptor beta chains were sequenced from one sample in a study of cytomegalovirus exposure and HLA in healthy donors. With 60 Vbeta and 13 Jbeta primers, the PCR was carried out. Clones were sequenced by immunoSEQ multiplex PCR, and TCRdb holds only the in-frame ones, with some missing. Of some 110,000 clones in the sample, about four fifths were seen once. Input material: PBMCs. The receptors here all came from a woman aged 45-65 years in good health and CMV-seropositive.

The chain is built from TRBV5-6 and TRBJ2-5; 11 bases align to TRBD2. The V gene end was trimmed by 5 bases and the J gene end by 1 base; junction bases not matched to a gene: 7. CDR1 is SGHDT, CDR2 YYEEEE, per germline. The CDR3 is 16 residues long. The CDR3 region is CASRLGLAGLQETQYF. The CDR3 DNA follows: TGTGCCAGCAGACTCGGACTAGCGGGCCTCCAAGAGACCCAGTACTTC.

This clone was observed once. The chain uses TRBV11-2 and TRBJ2-3; 10 nucleotides align to TRBD2. The CDR3 sequence is 16 residues long. Trimming removed 3 bases from V and 4 bases from J; junction bases left unmatched: 7. CDR1 SGHAT and CDR2 FQNNGV come from the germline V gene. CDR3 loop: CASSFGLAELSDTQYF. In DNA form, the CDR3 reads TGTGCCAGCAGCTTCGGACTAGCGGAGCTTTCAGATACGCAGTATTTT. The entire variable domain, with the rest obtained from reference TRBV11-2 and TRBJ2-3, is as follows: EAGVAQSPRYKIIEKRQSVAFWCNPISGHATLYWYQQILGQGPKLLIQFQNNGVVDDSQLPKDRFSAERLKGVDSTLKIQPAKLEDSAVYLCASSFGLAELSDTQYFGPGTRLTVL.

The chain uses TRBV5-1 and TRBJ1-1; TRBD1 might be the D (5 bases). The CDR3 consists of 16 residues. Germline CDR1 reads SGHRS; CDR2 reads YFSETQ. V lost 2 bases and J 4 bases, leaving 18 bases between the germline ends. The CDR3 sequence is CASSFVGGNFGTEAFF. The CDR3, as DNA: TGCGCCAGCAGCTTTGTCGGGGGAAATTTTGGCACTGAAGCTTTCTTT.

V and J are TRBV7-2 and TRBJ1-2, with D uncertain. The CDR3 extends over 13 amino acids. The germline CDR1 and CDR2 sequences are SGHTA and FQGNSA. Trimming took off 4 bases at V and 8 bases at J, with 14 bases between the two ends. CDR3 residues: CASSSQMRGGYTF. The CDR3 nucleotides are TGTGCCAGCAGCTCGCAAATGAGAGGCGGCTACACCTTC.

CDR3 nucleotide sequence: TGTGCCAGTAGGGGCAGGGCACACACTGAAGCTTTCTTT. Its protein product is CASRGRAHTEAFF. This rearrangement joins TRBV19 to TRBJ1-1; TRBD1 might be the D (5 bases). The germline V gene has CDR1 LNHDA and CDR2 SQIVND (reference sequence). Trimming shortened V by 6 bases and J by 3 bases, and 11 bases separated the two germline ends. CDR3 length: 13 residues.

V usage is TRBV20-1 and J usage is TRBJ2-3; D gene uncertain. Deletions cut 6 bases from V and 6 bases from J, with 10 bases between. This CDR3 spans 11 amino acids. Per the germline V gene, CDR1 is DFQATT and CDR2 is SNEGSKA (reference sequence). CDR3 sequence: CSALSRDTQYF. The DNA for the CDR3 is TGCAGTGCCCTCAGCAGGGATACGCAGTATTTT.

The chain recombines TRBV28 with TRBJ1-2; TRBD1 agrees at 8 bases. The germline CDR1 and CDR2 sequences are MDHEN and SYDVKM. Trimming removed 3 bases from V and 8 bases from J; junction bases left unmatched: 8. The CDR3 totals 14 residues. The CDR3 protein is CASSFGRGLGGYTF. As DNA, the CDR3 is TGTGCCAGCAGTTTCGGCAGGGGGCTGGGGGGCTACACCTTC.

The table lists this clone with a few counts. The CDR3 DNA reads as TGTGCCAGCAGCCCCTGGACAGGGAATGACAATCAGCCCCAGCATTTT. It specifies CASSPWTGNDNQPQHF. This chain joins TRBV7-9 and TRBJ1-5, with 8 bases lining up with TRBD1. V was clipped by 5 bases and J by 3 bases; unmatched bases: 9. The CDR3 consists of 16 residues. In germline, CDR1 is SEHNR, CDR2 FQNEAQ (reference sequence).

V usage is TRBV5-1 and J usage is TRBJ1-2; 8 bases are a match to TRBD1. The CDR3 spans 15 residues. With V trimmed by 0 bases and J by 7 bases, 8 bases remained unmatched. In germline, CDR1 is SGHRS, CDR2 YFSETQ. The CDR3 region is CASSLANGQGFGYTF. For the CDR3, the DNA is TGCGCCAGCAGCTTGGCCAATGGACAGGGCTTTGGCTACACCTTC.

This clone was seen once. The chain is built from TRBV28 and TRBJ2-3; TRBD2 matches at 10 bases. After removal of 0 bases from V and 5 bases from J, the junction contained 11 bases not matched to a gene. The germline V gene encodes CDR1 MDHEN and CDR2 SYDVKM. This CDR3 region has 18 residues. CDR3 DNA sequence: TGTGCCAGCAGTTTATGGGACGGGACAGCGGGGGGGCTAGATACGCAGTATTTT. This translates into CASSLWDGTAGGLDTQYF.

A few counts support this clone. The chain links TRBV2 to TRBJ1-5; D is unclear. This CDR3 contains 17 residues. The V and J ends lost 0 bases and 3 bases respectively, with 15 bases between them. Germline values: CDR1 SNHLY, CDR2 FYNNEI. The CDR3 protein is CASSEAPRQLLNQPQHF. CDR3 coding DNA: TGTGCCAGCAGTGAAGCGCCGAGGCAGTTACTCAATCAGCCCCAGCATTTT. The full variable domain, with the rest looked up from reference TRBV2 and TRBJ1-5, is EPEVTQTPSHQVTQMGQEVILRCVPISNHLYFYWYRQILGQKVEFLVSFYNNEISEKSEIFDDQFSVERPDGSNFTLKIRSTKLEDSAMYFCASSEAPRQLLNQPQHFGDGTRLSIL.

This sequence joins TRBV19 and TRBJ1-1, with D tentatively TRBD1 (5 bases). The ends were cut back, 7 bases at V and 9 bases at J, with 30 bases in the middle. CDR3 length: 17 amino acids. Germline V gives CDR1 LNHDA, CDR2 SQIVND (reference sequence). The CDR3 loop is CASTSTWRGAGRRKAFF. Written as DNA, the CDR3 is TGTGCCAGTACCTCGACTTGGAGGGGCGCGGGCAGGCGGAAAGCTTTCTTT.

This chain uses TRBV23-1 with TRBJ2-7, with 7 bases aligning to TRBD1. TRBV23-1 is an open reading frame, and its role is uncertain. This CDR3 is built from 18 residues. V lost 3 bases and J lost 3; bases outside the gene matches: 17. The CDR3 reads CASSHPKFRDSHFYEQYF. The CDR3 region has the DNA TGCGCCAGCAGTCACCCTAAATTCCGGGACAGTCACTTCTACGAGCAGTACTTC.

The rearrangement joins TRBV5-6 to TRBJ2-5; no firm D call. CDR1 is SGHDT and CDR2 is YYEEEE in the germline V gene. CDR3 length equals 12 residues. V shed 1 base and J shed 3 bases, with 4 bases lying between them. The DNA for the CDR3 is TGTGCCAGCAGCTTGACGGAAGAGACCCAGTACTTC. The encoded protein is CASSLTEETQYF.

The rearrangement links TRBV28 to TRBJ2-3; 8 bases are shared with TRBD2. The trim removed 3 bases at V and 4 bases at J, leaving 12 bases unmatched. Germline CDR1 reads MDHEN; CDR2 reads SYDVKM. The CDR3 sequence is 17 residues long. The CDR3 sequence is CASSFRPGRGAADTQYF. The CDR3, as DNA: TGTGCCAGCAGTTTCCGCCCAGGGCGGGGGGCCGCAGATACGCAGTATTTT.

This clone was observed a handful of times. CDR3 residues: CASSLESYRALNTEAFF. As DNA, the CDR3 is TGTGCCAGCAGCTTAGAGTCGTACAGGGCCCTGAACACTGAAGCTTTCTTT. The rearrangement joins TRBV7-6 to TRBJ1-1, with a possible D match to TRBD1 (6 bases). CDR1 and CDR2 from the germline V gene are SGHVS and FNYEAQ. V lost 1 base and J lost 0, with 15 bases in between. This CDR3 spans 17 amino acids. Drawing the rest from reference TRBV7-6 and TRBJ1-1, the complete variable domain is GAGVSQSPRYKVTKRGQDVALRCDPISGHVSLYWYRQALGQGPEFLTYFNYEAQQDKSGLPNDRFSAERPEGSISTLTIQRTEQRDSAMYRCASSLESYRALNTEAFFGQGTRLTVV.

The J gene is TRBJ2-1, the V gene TRBV7-9; the match to TRBD1 covers 8 bases. Germline V gives CDR1 SEHNR, CDR2 FQNEAQ (reference sequence). The CDR3 is 16 amino acids. The V and J ends lost 5 bases and 8 bases, in that order; junction bases with no gene match: 14. This chain's CDR3 is CASSPQAGGPFDEQFF. In nucleotides, the CDR3 is TGTGCCAGCAGCCCCCAGGCAGGGGGCCCCTTTGATGAGCAGTTCTTC.

The CDR3 nucleotides are TGTGCCAGCTCACCACATGAGCAGGGCCTACTGGGGGAGCAGTACTTC. This translates into CASSPHEQGLLGEQYF. The V and J genes are TRBV18 and TRBJ2-7; TRBD1 might be the D (5 bases). The CDR3 length is 16 residues. V dropped 1 base and J dropped 7 bases, with 20 bases sitting between them. From germline, CDR1 is KGHSH and CDR2 LQKENI.